The subject of this entry is one T cell receptor (beta chain). The antigen is unknown. This sample was taken from a study of cytomegalovirus exposure and HLA in healthy donors. Study-wide results and limits: For TCR beta chains, V- and J-gene trimming was later linked to a missense DCLRE1C variant.

The CDR3 has 16 amino acids. CDR1 is ENHRY and CDR2 is SYGVKD in the germline V gene. V lost 0 bases and J 7 bases, leaving 16 bases between the germline ends. 60 Vbeta and 13 Jbeta primers were used in PCR. In the study's own analysis: As a later analysis found, there were 70 million to 90 million unique TCR beta chains, of which some 9.9 million were shared. Generated by immunoSEQ multiplex PCR, the TCRdb table keeps only in-frame clones and is missing some. Clonal size and the V and J genes are those of that table, whereas D and trimming came from the DNA. The sample has about 190,000 clones, around 87% seen once. Healthy donors of bone marrow made up the group.

The material sequenced was PBMCs. This clonotype was sampled from a man in his thirties or forties in good health and CMV-seronegative. The gene calls are TRBV10-3 and TRBJ2-1, with D perhaps matching TRBD1 (6 bases). Written as DNA, the CDR3 is TGTGCCATCAGTGAGTCGGGGGCAGGGGTTGGGAATGAGCAGTTCTTC. The encoded protein is CAISESGAGVGNEQFF.